Listed below are T cell receptor beta chains from one sample, sequenced in a study of control samples from healthy donors and cancer patients. The method was immunoSEQ multiplex PCR; TCRdb's version includes in-frame clones alone and lacks a portion of them. Here the sample spans 100,000 to 150,000 clones, roughly 91% being singletons. The sample taken for sequencing was blood. These receptors were obtained from a man in his forties in good health. The CDR3 runs from the conserved cysteine through the conserved F or W. D genes are given only for firm matches. Clone sizes are given selectively: once, few, many, or a class where the clone is expanded.

d_call clone_size j_call v_call cdr3_aa cdr3_nt
TRBD2 - TRBJ2-3 TRBV5-5 CASTRGGVTDTQYF TGTGCCAGCACCCGGGGGGGGGTCACAGATACGCAGTATTTT
- - TRBJ2-1 TRBV5-4 CASSQQGPRDEQFF TGTGCCAGCAGCCAACAGGGCCCGAGGGATGAGCAGTTCTTC
- - TRBJ1-6 TRBV7-8 CASSLSALTAYNSPLHF TGTGCCAGCAGCTTATCCGCCCTCACTGCTTATAATTCACCCCTCCACTTT
TRBD1 - TRBJ1-4 TRBV9 CASSVTGATNEKLFF TGTGCCAGCAGCGTAACAGGGGCAACTAATGAAAAACTGTTTTTT
- few TRBJ1-2 TRBV19 CASSTLVDGSGYTF TGTGCCAGTAGTACCCTCGTCGACGGGAGCGGCTACACCTTC
TRBD1 - TRBJ1-5 TRBV3-1/TRBV3-2 CASSRRGQAPRGGQPQHF TGTGCCAGCAGTCGCAGGGGACAGGCCCCTCGGGGTGGACAGCCCCAGCATTTT
- - TRBJ1-1 TRBV6-1 CASSEAGQYTEAFF TGTGCCAGCAGTGAAGCGGGGCAGTACACTGAAGCTTTCTTT
- - TRBJ2-6 TRBV27 CASSGTHAGSGANVLTF TGTGCCAGCAGCGGAACTCACGCAGGGTCTGGGGCCAACGTCCTGACTTTC
- - TRBJ2-3 TRBV6-2/TRBV6-3 CASSSGGATDTQYF TGTGCCAGCAGTTCGGGCGGGGCCACAGATACGCAGTATTTT
- - TRBJ2-5 TRBV30 CASTEGVSETQYF TGTGCCTCCACGGAGGGGGTGTCGGAGACCCAGTACTTC
- - TRBJ1-1 TRBV30 CAGGRHPNTEAFF TGTGCCGGGGGTCGCCACCCGAACACTGAAGCTTTCTTT
- - TRBJ1-2 TRBV24-1 CATSDLTGSNYGYTF TGTGCCACCAGTGATTTAACAGGGTCTAACTATGGCTACACCTTC
TRBD2 - TRBJ2-3 TRBV5-1 CASLLSGGATDTQYF TGCGCCAGCTTACTTAGCGGGGGGGCCACAGATACGCAGTATTTT
- once TRBJ1-2 TRBV29-1 CSVGFGIYGYTF TGCAGCGTTGGATTCGGAATCTATGGCTACACCTTC
- - TRBJ1-5 TRBV4-1 CASSQLGNQPQHF TGCGCCAGCAGCCAACTTGGGAATCAGCCCCAGCATTTT
- - TRBJ2-7 TRBV6-6 CASSYARGGYEQYF TGTGCCAGCAGTTACGCTAGGGGGGGGTACGAGCAGTACTTC
TRBD2 - TRBJ2-7 TRBV7-2 CASSAGGGHYEQYF TGTGCCAGCAGCGCCGGGGGGGGGCACTACGAGCAGTACTTC
- few TRBJ2-7 TRBV25-1 CASSDIWDAFRNEQYF TGTGCCAGCAGCGACATCTGGGACGCATTCAGGAACGAGCAGTACTTC
- - TRBJ2-3 TRBV7-3 CASSPLGSDTQYF TGTGCCAGCAGCCCCCTGGGGTCAGATACGCAGTATTTT
- - TRBJ2-1 TRBV7-9 CASSISDEQFF TGTGCCAGCAGCATAAGCGATGAGCAGTTCTTC